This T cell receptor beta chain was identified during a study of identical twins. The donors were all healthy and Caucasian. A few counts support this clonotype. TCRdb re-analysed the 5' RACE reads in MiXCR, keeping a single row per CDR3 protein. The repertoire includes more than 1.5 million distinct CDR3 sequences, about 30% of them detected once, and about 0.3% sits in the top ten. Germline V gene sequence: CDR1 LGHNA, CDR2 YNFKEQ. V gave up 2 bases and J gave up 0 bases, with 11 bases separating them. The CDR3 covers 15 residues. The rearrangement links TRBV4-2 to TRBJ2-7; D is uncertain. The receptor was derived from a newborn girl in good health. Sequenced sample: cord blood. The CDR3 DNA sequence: TGTGCCAGCAGCCAAAACCCTAGACACTCCTACGAGCAGTACTTC. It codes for CASSQNPRHSYEQYF.